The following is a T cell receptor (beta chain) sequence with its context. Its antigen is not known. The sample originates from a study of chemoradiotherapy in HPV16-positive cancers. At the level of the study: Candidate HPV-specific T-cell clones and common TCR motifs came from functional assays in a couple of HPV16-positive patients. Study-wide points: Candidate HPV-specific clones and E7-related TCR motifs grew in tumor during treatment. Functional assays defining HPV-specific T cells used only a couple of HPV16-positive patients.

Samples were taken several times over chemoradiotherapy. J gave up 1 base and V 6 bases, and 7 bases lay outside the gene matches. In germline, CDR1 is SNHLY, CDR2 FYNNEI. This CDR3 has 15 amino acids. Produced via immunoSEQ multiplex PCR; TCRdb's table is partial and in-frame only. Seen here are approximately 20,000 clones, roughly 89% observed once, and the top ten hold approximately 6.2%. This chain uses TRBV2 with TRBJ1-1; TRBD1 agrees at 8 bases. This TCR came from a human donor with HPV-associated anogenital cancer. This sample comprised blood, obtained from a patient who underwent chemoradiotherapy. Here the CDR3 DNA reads TGTGCCAGCAGCGAGCGGGACAGGTGGAACACTGAAGCTTTCTTT. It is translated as CASSERDRWNTEAFF.